The 25 T cell receptor beta chains below all came from one sample that was sequenced in a study of cytomegalovirus exposure and HLA in healthy donors listed by TCRdb under 2017. Library preparation used the immunoSEQ multiplex PCR assay. The multiplex PCR relied on a mix of 60 forward primers for TCR Vbeta segments and 13 reverse primers for TCR Jbeta segments. In its TCRdb copy, this immuneACCESS table keeps in-frame sequences only and misses some clones. Where compared with another copy, unresolved V genes explain less than half of these, and the others have no known cause. The sample yields 120,000 or so clones; about 80% were counted once. Together, the top ten hold roughly 3.1% of the sample. The sequenced sample was PBMCs. Receptor source: a man aged 25-40 years in good health and CMV-seronegative.

V and J are TRBV6-1 and TRBJ1-4, with TRBD1 matching over 8 bases. The germline gives CDR1 MNHNS, CDR2 SASEGT. The V and J ends lost 4 bases and 3 bases, in that order; junction bases with no gene match: 4. This CDR3 has 15 residues. CDR3 sequence reads: CASSGVDRANEKLFF. The CDR3 coding sequence is TGTGCCAGCAGTGGCGTGGACAGGGCTAATGAAAAACTGTTTTTT.

The rearrangement links TRBV9 to TRBJ2-1; 9 bases align to TRBD2. J gave up 8 bases and V 0 bases, and 6 bases lay outside the gene matches. The germline gives CDR1 SGDLS, CDR2 YYNGEE. CDR3 length: 15 amino acids. CDR3 region: CASSVEGSGRYEQFF. The CDR3 DNA is TGTGCCAGCAGCGTAGAGGGTAGCGGGAGATATGAGCAGTTCTTC.

The chain has TRBV5-4 and TRBJ2-1, with D perhaps TRBD2 (6 bases). Germline loops: CDR1 SGHNT, CDR2 YYREEE (reference sequence). V gave up 0 bases and J gave up 7 bases, with 17 bases separating them. The CDR3 is made up of 16 amino acids. DNA for the CDR3: TGTGCCAGCAGCTTGGATACGGGGGAGATTGGGAATGAGCAGTTCTTC. This gives the protein CASSLDTGEIGNEQFF.

This clone was seen once. The chain combines TRBV28 with TRBJ1-1; D is unresolved. The CDR3 has 14 amino acids. The germline V gene has CDR1 MDHEN and CDR2 SYDVKM. Trimming removed 5 bases from V and 0 bases from J, with 10 bases in between. This CDR3 reads CASSPLGLNTEAFF. In nucleotides, the CDR3 is TGTGCCAGCAGTCCCCTTGGCCTGAACACTGAAGCTTTCTTT.

This chain connects TRBV28 to TRBJ2-2; 7 nucleotides align to TRBD1. The trim removed 5 bases at V and 2 bases at J, leaving 8 bases unmatched. Germline V gene sequence: CDR1 MDHEN, CDR2 SYDVKM. This CDR3 contains 16 residues. DNA for the CDR3: TGTGCCAGCAGTACCACCGGGACAGTCAACACCGGGGAGCTGTTTTTT. Protein: CASSTTGTVNTGELFF. Complete variable domain (other parts from reference TRBV28 and TRBJ2-2): DVKVTQSSRYLVKRTGEKVFLECVQDMDHENMFWYRQDPGLGLRLIYFSYDVKMKEKGDIPEGYSVSREKKERFSLILESASTNQTSMYLCASSTTGTVNTGELFFGEGSRLTVL.

The V call is TRBV5-1, the J call TRBJ1-2, with 11 positions matching TRBD1. CDR1 is SGHRS and CDR2 is YFSETQ in the germline V gene. This CDR3 has 14 amino acids. V gave up 4 bases and J gave up 6 bases; unmatched junction bases: 5. The CDR3 here is CASSMGQGVNGYTF. The CDR3 nucleotides are TGCGCCAGCAGCATGGGACAGGGGGTGAATGGCTACACCTTC.

The V call is TRBV5-1, the J call TRBJ2-5; 7 bases fit TRBD1. The CDR3 is 15 residues long. Germline V gene data show CDR1 as SGHRS and CDR2 as YFSETQ. J gave up 3 bases and V 4 bases, and 9 bases lay outside the gene matches. CDR3 in DNA: TGCGCCAGCAGCGCCAACCCGGGACAGAAAGAGACCCAGTACTTC. Translation: CASSANPGQKETQYF.

The CDR3 region has the DNA TGTGCCAGCAGTAGTCAGGTTGTCGGAGAAAAACTGTTTTTT. The encoded protein is CASSSQVVGEKLFF. The chain recombines TRBV2 with TRBJ1-4; D not resolved. Germline V gives CDR1 SNHLY, CDR2 FYNNEI. The germline V and J ends were trimmed by 5 bases and 8 bases, with 15 bases remaining between them. This CDR3 comprises 14 residues.

This chain joins TRBV7-3 and TRBJ2-2; D gene ambiguous. This CDR3 is 14 amino acids long. Trimming shortened V by 2 bases and J by 5 bases, and 9 bases separated the two germline ends. CDR1 and CDR2 from the germline V gene are SGHTA and FQGTGA. CDR3 residues: CASSLEEATGELFF. CDR3 nucleotide sequence: TGTGCCAGCAGCTTAGAAGAGGCTACCGGGGAGCTGTTTTTT.

This clone has a single count. The chain combines TRBV5-5 with TRBJ2-7, with D possibly being TRBD1 (6 bases). Trimming left V 4 bases short and J 3 bases short, with 11 bases between. The CDR3 runs to 13 residues. The germline V gene encodes CDR1 SGHKS and CDR2 YYEKEE (reference sequence). The CDR3 is CASSRGQFYEQYF. The CDR3 DNA is TGTGCCAGCAGCCGGGGACAATTCTACGAGCAGTACTTC.

V usage is TRBV19 and J usage is TRBJ1-2; perhaps TRBD1 as D (5 bases). The CDR3 totals 14 residues. V lost 4 bases, J lost 1 base, and 10 bases lay in between. In germline, CDR1 is LNHDA, CDR2 SQIVND (reference sequence). CDR3 sequence: CASSTTVINYGYTF. The CDR3 coding sequence is TGTGCCAGTAGTACGACAGTCATTAACTATGGCTACACCTTC.

The chain combines TRBV6-5 with TRBJ2-5; 7 bases are shared with TRBD2. Germline V gene sequence: CDR1 MNHEY, CDR2 SVGAGI. The CDR3 has 15 residues. V lost 0 bases and J lost 4; bases outside the gene matches: 5. CDR3 sequence reads: CASSYSGLVAETQYF. The CDR3, as DNA: TGTGCCAGCAGTTACTCTGGACTAGTCGCAGAGACCCAGTACTTC.

The chain joins TRBV28 to TRBJ2-7; 11 bases agree with TRBD2. With V trimmed by 3 bases and J by 5 bases, 9 bases remained unmatched. The CDR3 is 16 residues long. The V gene's germline CDR1 is MDHEN and CDR2 SYDVKM. The CDR3 bases are TGTGCCAGCAGTTTGATCCAACTAGCGGGAGAGGACGAGCAGTACTTC. Amino acids: CASSLIQLAGEDEQYF.

The chain carries TRBV14 and TRBJ2-1; 10 positions match TRBD1. The CDR3 runs 15 residues. J was trimmed by 8 bases and V by 4 bases; bases with no gene match: 8. Germline V CDR1 and CDR2: SGHDN, FVKESK. Here the CDR3 reads CASSPGTGDWDEQFF. The CDR3 bases are TGTGCCAGCAGCCCCGGGACAGGGGATTGGGATGAGCAGTTCTTC.

The chain joins TRBV18 to TRBJ2-4; 10 bases fit TRBD1. This CDR3 spans 14 amino acids. V trimming: 5 bases; J trimming: 7 bases; junction bases outside the gene matches: 5. CDR1 and CDR2 from the germline V gene are KGHSH and LQKENI. The CDR3 here is CASSAGTGVNIQYF. The CDR3 region has the DNA TGTGCCAGCTCAGCCGGGACAGGGGTGAACATTCAGTACTTC.

V and J are TRBV7-2 and TRBJ2-7; 9 positions match TRBD2. The J segment lost 8 bases and the V segment lost 5 bases, leaving 10 bases of the junction unmatched. The CDR3 has 14 residues. CDR1 is SGHTA, CDR2 FQGNSA, per germline. CDR3 DNA: TGTGCCAGCAGCCCAGCGGGGGGCCCCTCCCAGCAGTACTTC. This gives the protein CASSPAGGPSQQYF.

This clone was counted between two and nine times. The rearrangement uses TRBV5-1 and TRBJ2-1; 8 bases match TRBD1. The CDR3 has 14 residues. With V trimmed by 6 bases and J by 6 bases, 8 bases remained unmatched. The germline V gene encodes CDR1 SGHRS and CDR2 YFSETQ. The CDR3 DNA is TGCGCCAGCACCTTTATGGACAGGGTCAATGAGCAGTTCTTC. Residues: CASTFMDRVNEQFF. The full variable domain, rest sourced from reference TRBV5-1 and TRBJ2-1, is KAGVTQTPRYLIKTRGQQVTLSCSPISGHRSVSWYQQTPGQGLQFLFEYFSETQRNKGNFPGRFSGRQFSNSRSEMNVSTLELGDSALYLCASTFMDRVNEQFFGPGTRLTVL.

The chain uses TRBV5-4 and TRBJ1-6; 10 bases are shared with TRBD1. The germline V gene encodes CDR1 SGHNT and CDR2 YYREEE (reference sequence). The CDR3 runs to 16 residues. J lost 8 bases, V lost 5 bases, and 10 bases had no gene match. CDR3 sequence reads: CASRIGQGDLDSPLHF. The DNA of the CDR3 is TGTGCCAGCAGGATCGGACAGGGGGATTTGGATTCACCCCTCCACTTT.

On this clone: Since no conserved phenylalanine or tryptophan closes the CDR3, a read error is the likely cause. The V gene is TRBV19, the J gene TRBJ1-2; unclear D gene. In germline, CDR1 is LNHDA, CDR2 SQIVND (reference sequence). Trimming shortened V by 5 bases and J by 1 base, and 11 bases separated the two germline ends. The CDR3 spans 14 residues. CDR3 sequence: CASSPAGSNYGYTL. DNA for the CDR3: TGTGCCAGTAGTCCGGCGGGCAGTAACTATGGCTACACCCTC.

The V gene is TRBV5-1, the J gene TRBJ1-1; the match to TRBD1 covers 7 bases. The length of the CDR3 is 14 residues. J lost 2 bases, V lost 5 bases, and 6 bases had no gene match. Germline V gene data show CDR1 as SGHRS and CDR2 as YFSETQ. The CDR3 region has the DNA TGCGCCAGCAGGGCCGGGACAGAAAACACTGAAGCTTTCTTT. The encoded protein is CASRAGTENTEAFF.

V usage is TRBV30 and J usage is TRBJ1-2, with D maybe TRBD1 (5 bases). This CDR3 contains 14 residues. CDR1 and CDR2 from the germline V gene are GTSNPN and SVGIG (reference sequence). Trimming pared 0 bases from V and 4 bases from J, leaving 12 bases between. CDR3 sequence reads: CAWSVRQGGYGYTF. CDR3 sequence (DNA): TGTGCCTGGAGTGTACGTCAGGGCGGCTATGGCTACACCTTC.

V gene TRBV7-6 combines with J gene TRBJ1-2; 8 bases line up with TRBD1. This CDR3 is 14 amino acids long. The V gene end was trimmed by 1 base and the J gene end by 7 bases; junction bases not matched to a gene: 5. Germline V gene sequence: CDR1 SGHVS, CDR2 FNYEAQ. In DNA form, the CDR3 reads TGTGCCAGCAGCTTAGGTGCAGGGGGCGGTGGCTACACCTTC. Encoded protein: CASSLGAGGGGYTF. The entire variable domain, with the rest obtained from reference TRBV7-6 and TRBJ1-2, is as follows: GAGVSQSPRYKVTKRGQDVALRCDPISGHVSLYWYRQALGQGPEFLTYFNYEAQQDKSGLPNDRFSAERPEGSISTLTIQRTEQRDSAMYRCASSLGAGGGGYTFGSGTRLTVV.

The V and J genes are TRBV5-6 and TRBJ2-5, with D maybe TRBD1 (6 bases). The CDR3 extends over 14 amino acids. CDR1 and CDR2 (germline): SGHDT, YYEEEE. V was clipped by 4 bases and J by 5 bases, with 15 bases between them. The DNA for the CDR3 is TGTGCCAGCAGCAAGGGACACCCCCGGGAGACCCAGTACTTC. This sequence encodes CASSKGHPRETQYF.

This clone was seen a few times. V gene TRBV29-1 combines with J gene TRBJ2-1; 10 bases are a match to TRBD2. The CDR3 runs 16 residues. Trimming cost V 6 bases and J 4 bases; bases outside gene matches: 12. Germline assignment: CDR1 SQVTM and CDR2 ANQGSEA. The CDR3 reads CSVQPSGRISYNEQFF. The CDR3 nucleotides read TGCAGCGTGCAACCTAGCGGGAGAATCTCGTACAATGAGCAGTTCTTC.

The chain combines TRBV19 with TRBJ1-1; 10 positions match TRBD1. This CDR3 contains 16 residues. Germline V gene lookup returns CDR1 LNHDA and CDR2 SQIVND (reference sequence). V gave up 3 bases and J gave up 1 base; unmatched junction bases: 5. CDR3 protein: CASSIGQGVQNTEAFF. CDR3 sequence (DNA): TGTGCCAGTAGTATCGGACAGGGGGTTCAGAACACTGAAGCTTTCTTT.